The T cell receptor (beta chain) under discussion was sequenced for a study of blood T cell repertoires in COVID-19. The trim removed 6 bases at V and 3 bases at J, leaving 10 bases unmatched. The CDR3 sequence is 18 residues long. Per the germline V gene, CDR1 is SNHLY and CDR2 is FYNNEI. Those who participated ranged in age from about 18 to 95 years and resided in 20 to 25 US areas. Before being deemed recovered, Cohort 3 donors had two negative PCRs, clearance, or symptom resolution. Libraries were prepared by immunoSEQ multiplex PCR; TCRdb keeps only in-frame clonotypes and omits some of them. Of about 330,000 clones listed, over 70% were seen once; the top ten hold about 5%.

This sequence joins TRBV2 and TRBJ2-4; 14 bases are shared with TRBD2. The specimen was PBMCs or T cells enriched from blood (not recorded which). This TCR derives from a man younger than 45 who had recovered from COVID-19. The CDR3 region is CASRGGLAGGRGKNIQYF. The CDR3 region has the DNA TGTGCCAGCAGGGGAGGACTAGCGGGGGGACGGGGCAAAAACATTCAGTACTTC.